Detailed here is one T cell receptor beta chain. Antigen unknown. Germline CDR1 reads SGHRS; CDR2 reads YFSETQ. The CDR3 length is 14 residues. V was clipped by 4 bases and J by 6 bases, with 13 bases between them. These data belong to a study of long-term antiretroviral therapy in people with HIV. Study-wide results and limits: Blood collection from the mid-2000s to the late 2010s possibly occurred under older ART regimens. CDR3 lengths in HIV samples spanned a narrower range than controls. Clonal expansions arising prior to ART prevailed in the repertoire at every time point.

The assay used was immunoSEQ (version v3.0), run at survey level. The repertoire was sequenced with immunoSEQ multiplex PCR; TCRdb's copy has only in-frame clones and lacks some. The sample includes roughly 16,000 clones, over 65% of them seen just once. V is TRBV5-1 and J is TRBJ1-4, with D maybe TRBD1 (5 bases). Sequencing used unsorted PBMCs, obtained 2.1 years after starting antiretroviral therapy. This TCR was sampled from a man aged 40-49 years with HIV. The CDR3 loop is CASSAALGDEKLFF. DNA for the CDR3: TGCGCCAGCAGCGCGGCTCTAGGGGATGAAAAACTGTTTTTT.